This TCR beta chain was identified during a study of chemoradiotherapy in HPV16-positive cancers. The germline V and J ends were trimmed by 0 bases and 3 bases, with 8 bases remaining between them. CDR3 length: 13 residues. The germline CDR1 and CDR2 sequences are GTSNPN and SVGIG (reference sequence). Study observations and caveats: Better recurrence-free survival went with HPV-responsive T-cell expansion in HPV16-positive patients. Non-HPV-specific T cells did not expand in tumors during treatment, whereas candidate HPV-specific clones and E7-related motifs did.

Regarding this clone: Its antigen is as yet unknown.

Generated by immunoSEQ multiplex PCR, the TCRdb table keeps only in-frame clones and is missing some. The table lists 3,000 or so clones, approximately 84% of them singletons. This receptor was identified in a human donor with HPV-associated anogenital cancer. The input for sequencing was tumor tissue, taken from a patient who underwent chemoradiotherapy. This chain connects TRBV30 to TRBJ1-1; no clear D gene. CDR3: CAWSVAGYTEAFF. The CDR3 nucleotides are TGTGCCTGGAGTGTAGCGGGGTACACTGAAGCTTTCTTT.